This TCR beta chain was obtained from a study of blood T cell repertoires in COVID-19. Study information: Whether acute or convalescent, the COVID-19 samples came from the United States, Italy and Spain. T cells, B-cell-depleted T cells, or PBMCs supplied cDNA or gDNA.

V lost 3 bases, J lost 7 bases, and 17 bases lay in between. Germline V gives CDR1 SGDLS, CDR2 YYNGEE. This CDR3 is 14 amino acids long. Methods used by the authors: Reference gene primer amplification in the assay estimated nucleated cell counts. Profiled with immunoSEQ multiplex PCR; TCRdb holds only in-frame clones, not every one. D and trimming come from the DNA, and the V and J calls and clone size come from that table. The sample includes around 700,000 clones, around 90% seen only once; the top ten take under 0.3%. V gene TRBV9 combines with J gene TRBJ2-7, with D perhaps matching TRBD1 (6 bases). This clonotype was sampled from a young woman with acute or convalescent COVID-19. The sequenced sample consisted of peripheral blood. CDR3 residues: CASSAGTRQKEQYF. The CDR3 DNA reads as TGTGCCAGCAGCGCCGGGACAAGGCAAAAGGAGCAGTACTTC.